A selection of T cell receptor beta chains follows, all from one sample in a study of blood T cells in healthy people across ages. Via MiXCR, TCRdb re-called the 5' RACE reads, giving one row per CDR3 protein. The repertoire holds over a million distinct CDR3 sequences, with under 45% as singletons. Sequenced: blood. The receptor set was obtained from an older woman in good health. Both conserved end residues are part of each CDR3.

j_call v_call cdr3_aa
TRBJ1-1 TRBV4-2 CASSQVVQNTEAFF
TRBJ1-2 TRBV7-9 CASSLAPGQGLSGYGYTF
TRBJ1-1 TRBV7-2 CASSGGAMNTEAFF
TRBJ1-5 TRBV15 CATSRDGGNNQPQHF
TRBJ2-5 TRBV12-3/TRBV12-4 CASRWGTRQETQYF
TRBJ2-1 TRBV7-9 CASIPPGRDEQFF
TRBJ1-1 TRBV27 CASSHGQGKRETEAFF
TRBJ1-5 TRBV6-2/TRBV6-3 CASGDPDRGGNQPQHF
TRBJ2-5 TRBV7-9 CASSGPGAGETQYF
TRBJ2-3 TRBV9 CASSVGLSTDTQYF
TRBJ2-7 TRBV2 CASSLTGAQGVYEQYF
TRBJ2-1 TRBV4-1 CASSQATSFNEQFF
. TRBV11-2 CASRRDRVSYEQYF